What follows describes a single TCR beta chain. This clonotype was observed a handful of times. Its antigen specificity is not known. No base qualities exist here, and no much larger clone lies one base off it. CDR1 and CDR2 are drawn from the germline V gene: KGHSH, LQKENI. The CDR3 numbers 21 residues from cysteine through phenylalanine. Of the read, only the CDR3 DNA is kept; its 63 bases are in frame from base 1. The junction carries 32 bases between V and J, which are trimmed by 4 bases and 2 bases respectively. The sample comes from a study of identical twins' blood T cells (dated by TCRdb to between 2011 and 2013). Looking at the study overall: Around 50 million Illumina reads were obtained across around 12 libraries, comprising six alpha-chain and six beta-chain libraries. TCR alpha and beta chain repertoires of three pairs of monozygous twins were compared using next-generation sequencing to assess genetic influence on repertoire formation.

Six healthy women forming three monozygous twin pairs were used as donors. All three twin pairs had been raised together and were thought likely to have encountered the same vaccines and infectious agents. RNA was isolated from peripheral blood mononuclear cells and used to prepare TCR cDNA libraries. Results the study describes overall, beyond this receptor: Looking at the most abundant TCRbeta clonotypes, every donor had more CDR3 sequences in common with her twin than with unrelated donors. The number of shared CDR3 clonotypes between two donors was mainly determined by the product of their cloneset sizes, and twins did not clearly deviate from this trend. The study stated that the proposed role of the TCRalpha J segment in MHC recognition during thymic selection needs to be validated by independent studies. Twin pairs were reported to be markedly more alike in V gene usage than unrelated donors were, even when looking at non-selected out-of-frame TCRbeta clonotypes. Environmental influences could not be excluded as an explanation for twin similarity, since twins were reared together.

Library preparation used 5' RACE. Sequencing was performed on an Illumina Genome Analyzer IIx. To prepare the RNA-based TCR cDNA libraries, a previously described protocol was followed, with several modifications. To prevent cross-contamination, sample-specific barcodes were introduced on both ends of each TCR cDNA library during cDNA synthesis and amplification. As for how the authors treated the data: Each library contained roughly 2.2 to 4 million CDR3-containing reads, and somewhere between about 100,000 and nearly 550,000 clonotypes were identified for each individual. Reads with improper barcode index combinations were discarded, and clonesets were then built for each library with the MiTCR software. While assembling CDR3 clonotypes, MiTCR filtered or rescued low-quality reads and corrected PCR and sequencing errors. Artificial out-of-frame clonotypes were mapped to in-frame sequences, with one indel allowed in the CDR3, and then removed. Similarity in V and J gene usage between donors was calculated as the Jensen-Shannon divergence divided by the mean entropy. TCRdb reprocessed the public reads (quality trimming at Q25 with fastp, clone calling with MiXCR) and kept in-frame beta chains. Rows are unified per CDR3 protein, each entry keeping the most common DNA and genes. The V and J calls were not made by the authors but by TCRdb's processing. The sample yields around 380,000 distinct CDR3 sequences; roughly 31% were counted once. Of the sample, about 6% is held by the ten largest clones.

The rearranged chain carries TRBV18 and TRBJ1-1; matching of 5 bases hints at TRBD1 as the D gene. This clonotype was obtained from a woman between 18 and 55 years old in good health. The sequencing input was PBMCs. The CDR3 corresponds to CASSRSPTSVGRPGGNTEAFF. At the DNA level, the sequence is TGTGCCAGCTCACGGTCCCCCACTAGCGTGGGTCGTCCTGGGGGAAACACTGAAGCTTTCTTT.